The 3 T cell receptor beta chains reported below all come from one sample, sequenced in a study of early T cells in non-severe SARS-CoV-2 infection. TCRdb reanalysed the 5' RACE reads using MiXCR and keeps one entry per CDR3 protein. The sample has about 33,000 distinct CDR3 sequences; 5.3% are singletons. The source material was whole blood. These receptors all come from an adult who was a healthcare worker with PCR-confirmed SARS-CoV-2 infection or an uninfected control (not recorded which).

This clonotype has ten or more counts. This chain connects TRBV3-1 to TRBJ1-3; no firm D call. This CDR3 region has 16 residues. Trimming shortened V by 4 bases and J by 0 bases, and 13 bases separated the two germline ends. CDR1 is LGHDT, CDR2 YNNKEL, per germline (reference sequence). The CDR3 coding sequence is TGTGCCAGCAGCCTGGGTGCGTGGAGCTCTGGAAACACCATATATTTT. Translation gives CASSLGAWSSGNTIYF.

The chain uses TRBV10-3 and TRBJ1-3; no reliable D call. The CDR3 length is 15 residues. Per germline, CDR1 ENHRY and CDR2 SYGVKD. With 5 bases removed from V and 0 bases from J, the gap between germline ends came to 11 bases. CDR3 protein: CAISYSWGSGNTIYF. Here the CDR3 DNA reads TGTGCCATCAGTTACTCCTGGGGCTCTGGAAACACCATATATTTT.

This clonotype was observed at least ten times. The CDR3 is CSVRVAGTHEQFF. CDR3 nucleotide sequence: TGCAGTGTCCGGGTAGCGGGAACCCATGAGCAGTTCTTC. V and J are TRBV20-1 and TRBJ2-1; 8 nucleotides match TRBD2. The CDR3 contains 13 residues. Trimming took 7 bases from V and 8 from J; bases not matched to a gene: 10. In germline, CDR1 is DFQATT, CDR2 SNEGSKA (reference sequence).